This TCR beta chain stems from a study of regulatory T cells in long-lasting Graves disease. On the study more broadly: More than 5 years of antithyroid drugs with positive TSH receptor antibodies defined persistent Graves' disease.

The authors built TCR beta libraries using iRepertoire HTBI primers and Arm-PCR of CDR3 regions. TCRdb itself ran the multiplex PCR reads through MiXCR, one entry per CDR3 protein. The data show roughly 490,000 distinct CDR3 sequences, about 20% seen once. Sample time point: persistent/refractory GD, antithyroid drugs over 5 years with positive TRAb. Isolated PBMC RNA provided the starting material for the TCR library. Study-wide findings and caveats: Persistent Graves' patients showed a TCR diversity that was lower than that of newly diagnosed ones. Persistent disease preferred TRBV28, TRBJ1-2 and TRBJ2-5.

This clonotype has at least ten counts. Its specificity is not known. This CDR3 spans 12 amino acids. Trimming removed 5 bases at V and 3 bases at J, with 5 bases between. Germline CDR1 is SGHTA and CDR2 is FQGNSA. The sequences come from peripheral blood mononuclear cells (PBMCs), collected when the disease was refractory, from a patient treated with antithyroid drugs. The J gene is TRBJ1-5, the V gene TRBV7-2; D not resolved. The receptor's source is a female donor with Graves disease. For the CDR3, the DNA is TGTGCCAGCAGCAAACCCAATCAGCCCCAGCATTTT. It codes for CASSKPNQPQHF.